One T cell receptor beta chain is described in this entry. Its target is not known. Trimming stripped 1 base from V and 4 bases from J, with 11 bases between. Germline V CDR1 and CDR2: SGHTA, FQGNSA. The CDR3 has 15 amino acids. The source of the sample is a study of T cell repertoires in cytomegalovirus infection. One entry per CDR3 protein results from TCRdb running MiXCR on the reads. The sample includes roughly 350,000 distinct CDR3 sequences, just under 35% of them seen just once. The gene calls are TRBV7-2 and TRBJ2-1; D not certain. The origin of this receptor is a human donor in good health (CMV status not recorded). Some clones in this sample may be carry-over from other donors' samples. The starting material was cultured PBMCs, obtained from culture after CMV antigen stimulation. The CDR3 DNA follows: TGTGCCAGCAGCTTAGAATTAGGCAGATACAATGAGCAGTTCTTC. It specifies CASSLELGRYNEQFF.